The 10 T cell receptor beta chains reported below all come from one sample, sequenced in a study of vaccination effects on CD4 cells after COVID-19. Antigen-specific CD4+ T cells expanded by the ViraFEST assay with viral peptide pools were then sequenced. Isolating CD4+ T cells followed around nine days of culture. The study found no prior SARS-CoV-2 infection in the vaccine recipients, who tested negative for nucleocapsid antibodies. No antigen has been assigned to these receptors. This table comes from immunoSEQ multiplex PCR, and its TCRdb copy is limited to in-frame clones, with some not included. The data show over 45,000 clones, with around 70% seen just once and about a sixth held by the top ten. The source was CD4+ T cells from PBMCs cultured with SARS-CoV-2 spike peptides, collected before COVID-19 vaccination. The receptors originated from a human donor who received a COVID-19 vaccine.

The chain is built from TRBV4-3 and TRBJ1-6; 8 nucleotides line up with TRBD1. Germline V gene data show CDR1 as LGHNA and CDR2 as YSLEER. J was trimmed by 4 bases and V by 4 bases; bases with no gene match: 3. The CDR3 covers 15 residues. In DNA form, the CDR3 reads TGCGCCAGCAGCCGCAGGACAGGGTATAATTCACCCCTCCACTTT. It translates to CASSRRTGYNSPLHF.

The chain couples TRBV19 to TRBJ2-5; D unclear. Trimming pared 5 bases from V and 2 bases from J, leaving 12 bases between. Germline V gene data show CDR1 as LNHDA and CDR2 as SQIVND (reference sequence). The CDR3 runs to 14 residues. CDR3 sequence: CASSSAEVQETQYF. In DNA form, the CDR3 reads TGTGCCAGTAGTTCGGCGGAAGTTCAAGAGACCCAGTACTTC.

This clone has more than one count but fewer than ten. At one of its ends the junction is not consistent with the germline gene, which may arise from a read error. The V call is TRBV5-1, the J call TRBJ2-7; no reliable D call. The germline CDR1 and CDR2 sequences are SGHRS and YFSETQ. The CDR3 extends over 14 amino acids. The chain's CDR3 is CASSWGVGSNEQYF. The CDR3 DNA is TGCGCCAGCAGCTGGGGTGTGGGCTCCAACGAGCAGTACTTC. Together with reference TRBV5-1 and TRBJ2-7, the CDR3 gives the full variable domain: KAGVTQTPRYLIKTRGQQVTLSCSPISGHRSVSWYQQTPGQGLQFLFEYFSETQRNKGNFPGRFSGRQFSNSRSEMNVSTLELGDSALYLCASSWGVGSNEQYFGPGTRLTVT.

This clone was seen a few times. The chain has TRBV2 and TRBJ2-7; TRBD1 aligns across 7 bases. CDR1 is SNHLY and CDR2 is FYNNEI in the germline V gene. V lost 7 bases to trimming and J lost 0 bases; unmatched junction nucleotides: 3. The length of the CDR3 is 13 residues. CDR3 in DNA: TGTGCCAGCATCTCAGGGGGCTCCTACGAGCAGTACTTC. Amino acids: CASISGGSYEQYF.

The chain links TRBV5-1 to TRBJ1-3; possibly TRBD1 for D (5 bases). Trimming shortened V by 5 bases and J by 0 bases, and 15 bases separated the two germline ends. Germline values: CDR1 SGHRS, CDR2 YFSETQ. The CDR3 is 16 residues long. In DNA, the CDR3 is TGCGCCAGCAGTAATGGGGGGACTAACTCTGGAAACACCATATATTTT. Translation: CASSNGGTNSGNTIYF.

This clone has a handful of counts. The chain recombines TRBV3-1 (or the pseudogene TRBV3-2) with TRBJ1-6; 10 nucleotides agree with TRBD1. There are 15 residues in the CDR3. CDR1 is LGHDT, CDR2 YNNKEL, per germline (reference sequence). V shed 5 bases, J shed 5 bases, and the junction held 3 bases outside the gene matches. CDR3 coding DNA: TGTGCCAGCAGCTACGGGACAGGGGATAATTCACCCCTCCACTTT. It specifies CASSYGTGDNSPLHF.

The rearrangement joins TRBV6-5 to TRBJ1-5; D perhaps matches TRBD1 (6 bases). Germline values: CDR1 MNHEY, CDR2 SVGAGI. V lost 6 bases to trimming and J lost 0 bases, with 12 bases between them. CDR3 size: 15 residues. The CDR3 reads CASRRDTTSNQPQHF. In nucleotides, the CDR3 is TGTGCCAGCAGGCGGGACACCACTAGCAATCAGCCCCAGCATTTT.

The chain links TRBV7-2 to TRBJ2-7, with 7 bases identical to TRBD2. V was pared by 3 bases and J by 4 bases, with 15 bases of the junction left unmatched. CDR1 is SGHTA and CDR2 is FQGNSA in the germline V gene. The CDR3 extends over 17 amino acids. The CDR3 DNA reads TGTGCCAGCAGCTTGGGGTCGCCGGGCTCGGGAGGATACGAGCAGTACTTC. Translating it yields CASSLGSPGSGGYEQYF.

CDR3 protein: CATSTTGLHLAKNIQYF. CDR3 DNA: TGTGCCACCAGCACCACGGGACTCCACTTAGCCAAAAACATTCAGTACTTC. V and J are TRBV15 and TRBJ2-4, with D perhaps matching TRBD2 (6 bases). CDR1 LNHNV and CDR2 YYDKDF come from the germline V gene (reference sequence). This CDR3 comprises 17 residues. V was clipped by 4 bases and J by 0 bases, with 16 bases between them.

The rearrangement joins TRBV28 to TRBJ1-2, with D unresolved. Germline CDR1 is MDHEN and CDR2 is SYDVKM. The CDR3 consists of 13 residues. V lost 6 bases to trimming and J lost 4 bases, with 12 bases between them. The CDR3 spells CASSLPEGYGYTF. The CDR3 bases are TGTGCCAGCAGCCTCCCGGAGGGCTATGGCTACACCTTC.